Below, 16 T cell receptor beta chains from the same sample are listed, as sequenced in a study of technical replicates of blood from a handful of donors. Clones were read by immunoSEQ multiplex PCR, and TCRdb kept only the in-frame ones, dropping some. Counted here are about 70,000 clones, around 95% occurring once; the ten biggest clones make up 0.2% to 0.3%. Material for sequencing was T cells isolated from PBMCs. Every receptor here comes from a human donor in good health.

This rearrangement joins TRBV27 to TRBJ2-7; 8 bases map to TRBD2. The CDR3 is made up of 13 amino acids. CDR1 is MNHEY and CDR2 is SMNVEV in the germline V gene (reference sequence). V gave up 8 bases and J gave up 4 bases; unmatched junction bases: 7. CDR3 nucleotides: TGTGCCAGCGGTAGAGCGGGAGTGTACGAGCAGTACTTC. Translation: CASGRAGVYEQYF.

The chain joins TRBV5-4 to TRBJ2-3; 9 nucleotides match TRBD2. Losses at the gene ends were 5 bases for V and 2 bases for J; bases not matched to a gene: 9. Per germline, CDR1 SGHNT and CDR2 YYREEE (reference sequence). This CDR3 spans 16 amino acids. CDR3 coding DNA: TGTGCCAGCAGTAATCCAGCGGGAGGCCCCACAGATACGCAGTATTTT. Translated: CASSNPAGGPTDTQYF. The variable domain in full, completed from reference TRBV5-4 and TRBJ2-3, reads ETGVTQSPTHLIKTRGQQVTLRCSSQSGHNTVSWYQQALGQGPQFIFQYYREEENGRGNFPPRFSGLQFPNYSSELNVNALELDDSALYLCASSNPAGGPTDTQYFGPGTRLTVL.

This clone was seen once. This chain joins TRBV28 and TRBJ1-1; no reliable D call. V lost 2 bases, J lost 2 bases, and 12 bases lay in between. CDR3 length: 15 residues. Germline lookup yields CDR1 MDHEN and CDR2 SYDVKM. The CDR3 loop reads CASSLRPGGNTEAFF. CDR3 nucleotides: TGTGCCAGCAGTTTACGACCCGGCGGAAACACTGAAGCTTTCTTT.

This sequence joins TRBV15 and TRBJ1-3; the D is unclear. The CDR3 spans 17 residues. Germline assignment: CDR1 LNHNV and CDR2 YYDKDF (reference sequence). V shed 5 bases and J shed 2 bases, with 19 bases lying between them. Here the CDR3 DNA reads TGTGCCACCAGCGCTACTGGGAGCCCATCACCTGGAAACACCATATATTTT. Protein sequence: CATSATGSPSPGNTIYF.

This chain joins TRBV2 and TRBJ2-2; TRBD2 matches at 10 bases. Per the germline V gene, CDR1 is SNHLY and CDR2 is FYNNEI. V shed 1 base, J shed 5 bases, and the junction held 7 bases outside the gene matches. The CDR3 covers 17 residues. DNA for the CDR3: TGTGCCAGCAGTGAAGTGGCTAGCGGGAGAGAAACCGGGGAGCTGTTTTTT. Translated, it gives CASSEVASGRETGELFF.

This sequence joins TRBV29-1 and TRBJ2-7; 8 bases line up with TRBD1. With V trimmed by 7 bases and J by 2 bases, 10 bases remained unmatched. CDR1 SQVTM and CDR2 ANQGSEA come from the germline V gene. The length of the CDR3 is 14 residues. The CDR3 loop reads CSGYGQGPTYEQYF. The CDR3 DNA follows: TGCAGCGGCTACGGACAGGGACCTACCTACGAGCAGTACTTC.

The CDR3 is CASSYLGQAEGEQFF. The CDR3 DNA reads as TGTGCCAGCAGTTACTTAGGGCAGGCGGAGGGTGAGCAGTTCTTC. This chain connects TRBV6-5 to TRBJ2-1; tentative D call: TRBD2 (6 bases). V was pared by 1 base and J by 9 bases, with 16 bases between. This CDR3 has 15 residues. CDR1 and CDR2 (germline): MNHEY, SVGAGI.

This sequence joins TRBV10-1 and TRBJ1-2; tentative D call: TRBD1 (5 bases). The length of the CDR3 is 12 residues. The ends were cut back, 6 bases at V and 2 bases at J, with 7 bases in the middle. Looked up from germline, CDR1 is WNHNN and CDR2 is SYGVQD (reference sequence). DNA of the CDR3: TGCGCCAGCAGCTCAGGGAACTATGGCTACACCTTC. Translating it yields CASSSGNYGYTF.

This clone was detected once. The V gene is TRBV15, the J gene TRBJ2-1; a possible D gene is TRBD2 (5 bases). Germline values: CDR1 LNHNV, CDR2 YYDKDF (reference sequence). Between the trimmed V and J ends, which lost 8 bases and 10 bases, there was a span of 12 bases. This CDR3 has 11 amino acids. The CDR3 is CATGGLGEQFF. The CDR3 nucleotides are TGTGCCACCGGAGGACTTGGGGAGCAGTTCTTC.

A few counts support this clone. This chain connects TRBV19 to TRBJ1-5; 9 bases align to TRBD1. CDR3 size: 17 residues. Germline-derived CDR1 and CDR2 are LNHDA and SQIVND (reference sequence). V lost 7 bases to trimming and J lost 7 bases; unmatched junction nucleotides: 17. The CDR3 protein is CASITRTGDFGFQPQHF. The CDR3 DNA follows: TGTGCCAGTATCACTCGGACAGGGGACTTCGGGTTCCAGCCCCAGCATTTT. Variable domain in full (rest from reference TRBV19 and TRBJ1-5): DGGITQSPKYLFRKEGQNVTLSCEQNLNHDAMYWYRQDPGQGLRLIYYSQIVNDFQKGDIAEGYSVSREKKESFPLTVTSAQKNPTAFYLCASITRTGDFGFQPQHFGDGTRLSIL.

Here the CDR3 DNA reads TGTGCCAGCAGCTTAGACAGGGATGATCCGGACAATGAGCAGTTCTTC. Translation gives CASSLDRDDPDNEQFF. The V and J genes are TRBV7-9 and TRBJ2-1; D might be TRBD1 (6 bases). Trimming stripped 1 base from V and 5 bases from J, with 15 bases between. Germline V lookup: CDR1 SEHNR, CDR2 FQNEAQ (reference sequence). CDR3 length equals 16 residues.

The chain carries TRBV7-9 and TRBJ1-1, with D unclear. Germline V gene lookup returns CDR1 SEHNR and CDR2 FQNEAQ (reference sequence). V lost 5 bases to trimming and J lost 3 bases, with 10 bases between them. The CDR3 contains 13 residues. CDR3 residues: CASSEGRDTEAFF. In DNA, the CDR3 is TGTGCCAGCAGCGAAGGGAGGGACACTGAAGCTTTCTTT.

The CDR3 region is CASSFFSTDTQYF. For the CDR3, the DNA is TGCGCCAGCAGCTTCTTTTCCACAGATACGCAGTATTTT. The chain joins TRBV5-1 to TRBJ2-3; D call uncertain. Germline V gives CDR1 SGHRS, CDR2 YFSETQ. The CDR3 runs 13 residues. Deletions cut 2 bases from V and 2 bases from J, with 6 bases between.

This clone was detected once. This chain uses TRBV13 with TRBJ2-2; TRBD2 matches at 13 bases. Germline-derived CDR1 and CDR2 are PRHDT and FYEKMQ (reference sequence). J gave up 0 bases and V 1 base, and 11 bases lay outside the gene matches. The CDR3 spans 21 residues. Here the CDR3 DNA reads TGTGCCAGCAGCTTAGAGTCAAGACTAGCGGGAGGCTACTCGAACACCGGGGAGCTGTTTTTT. Encoded protein: CASSLESRLAGGYSNTGELFF.

This chain joins TRBV18 and TRBJ1-5, with D perhaps TRBD1 (6 bases). Germline CDR1 reads KGHSH; CDR2 reads LQKENI. This CDR3 region has 15 residues. V lost 3 bases and J lost 6, with 15 bases in between. Here the CDR3 reads CASSPYEGGSQPQHF. The CDR3 coding sequence is TGTGCCAGCTCACCCTACGAAGGGGGTAGTCAGCCCCAGCATTTT.

The V and J genes are TRBV6-1 and TRBJ2-1, with D uncertain. The length of the CDR3 is 13 residues. V lost 1 base to trimming and J lost 6 bases, with 7 bases between them. Germline assignment: CDR1 MNHNS and CDR2 SASEGT. CDR3: CASSEVVRNEQFF. The CDR3 nucleotides read TGTGCCAGCAGTGAAGTCGTGCGCAATGAGCAGTTCTTC.